This entry concerns a single T cell receptor (beta chain). The sample belongs to a study of CDR3 diversity in severe acne. The V and J ends lost 3 bases and 1 base, in that order; junction bases with no gene match: 29. The CDR3 extends over 23 amino acids. CDR1 is MGHRA, CDR2 YSYEKL, per germline. A single record per CDR3 protein comes from TCRdb applying MiXCR to the PCR reads. This table has about 86,000 distinct CDR3 sequences, 45% to 65% appearing once. Input material: blood. The receptor comes from a male donor in good health, without acne. The chain is built from TRBV4-1 and TRBJ2-7, with TRBD1 matching 8 bases. The CDR3 DNA follows: TGCGCCAGCAGCCATCAGTTCCCAATCGCTCCATTAACGGGACAGGTGATTTCCTACGAGCAGTACTTC. This translates into CASSHQFPIAPLTGQVISYEQYF.